What follows are 19 T cell receptor beta chains derived from one specimen sequenced in a study of T cells in Graves' hyperthyroidism and ophthalmopathy. Using RNA transcripts as the source, TCR beta CDR3 regions were amplified. A first-round RT-PCR of the TCR CDR3 used the HTBI primer set. TCRdb reprocessed the multiplex PCR reads with MiXCR, giving one entry per CDR3 protein. The sample contains hundreds of thousands of distinct CDR3 sequences, around 15% of which appear only once. Sequencing used blood. These TCRs come from an older woman with Graves' ophthalmopathy.

The chain couples TRBV9 to TRBJ2-4; 8 bases fit TRBD2. This CDR3 has 16 residues. Germline trimming cut 0 bases from V and 7 bases from J; bases unmatched to any gene: 9. Per the germline V gene, CDR1 is SGDLS and CDR2 is YYNGEE. CDR3 nucleotide sequence: TGTGCCAGCAGCGTAGATCCGGGAGGGCCTCTCAACATTCAGTACTTC. Translated, it gives CASSVDPGGPLNIQYF.

This clonotype was detected many times. The chain recombines TRBV6-2 or TRBV6-3 with TRBJ2-3; D is unresolved. The V end lost 5 bases, the J end lost 4 bases, and 7 bases lay between the germline ends. Germline CDR1 and CDR2: MNHEY and SVGEGT. The CDR3 contains 12 residues. The CDR3 nucleotides read TGTGCCAGCAGTCCCGACGCAGATACGCAGTATTTT. This sequence encodes CASSPDADTQYF.

This clonotype was recorded a few times. The rearrangement uses TRBV6-1 and TRBJ1-2; 9 positions agree with TRBD1. The CDR3 has 14 residues. Germline loops: CDR1 MNHNS, CDR2 SASEGT. Trimming at V came to 4 bases and at J to 4 bases, leaving 4 bases not matched to a gene. The CDR3 region is CASSADRGSYGYTF. In DNA, the CDR3 is TGTGCCAGCAGTGCGGACAGGGGCTCCTATGGCTACACCTTC.

In this sample, this clonotype turned up many times. This rearrangement joins TRBV7-9 to TRBJ2-1; perhaps TRBD2 as D (6 bases). The V and J ends lost 5 bases and 8 bases respectively, with 16 bases between them. CDR1 is SEHNR, CDR2 FQNEAQ, per germline (reference sequence). This CDR3 is 14 amino acids long. The CDR3 spells CASSPRGGIDEQFF. CDR3 nucleotide sequence: TGTGCCAGCAGCCCGCGGGGTGGGATCGATGAGCAGTTCTTC.

This clonotype occurred a few times. V and J are TRBV11-2 and TRBJ2-7; 9 nucleotides match TRBD1. CDR3 length: 15 amino acids. The germline gives CDR1 SGHAT, CDR2 FQNNGV. V lost 4 bases and J lost 0; bases outside the gene matches: 4. CDR3 DNA sequence: TGTGCCAGCAGCTCCGGGACAGGGATCTCCTACGAGCAGTACTTC. This translates into CASSSGTGISYEQYF.

The rearrangement uses TRBV20-1 and TRBJ1-6; no definite D call. Germline CDR1 is DFQATT and CDR2 is SNEGSKA (reference sequence). V gave up 3 bases and J gave up 1 base, with 7 bases separating them. The CDR3 spans 14 residues. CDR3 protein: CSASEPSYNSPLHF. In DNA form, the CDR3 reads TGCAGTGCTAGCGAGCCATCCTATAATTCACCCCTCCACTTT.

Many counts were recorded for this clonotype. The chain joins TRBV2 to TRBJ2-7; the match to TRBD1 covers 8 bases. The CDR3 spans 14 residues. Trimming cost V 4 bases and J 1 base; bases outside gene matches: 3. CDR1 is SNHLY, CDR2 FYNNEI, per germline. CDR3 nucleotide sequence: TGTGCCAGCAGTGTTCGGGACAGGTCCTACGAGCAGTACTTC. This gives the protein CASSVRDRSYEQYF.

CDR3 bases: TGTGCCAGCAGTTTGGCCGAGTACTATGGCTACACCTTC. This codes for CASSLAEYYGYTF. The rearrangement uses TRBV25-1 and TRBJ1-2; D gene uncertain. This CDR3 is built from 13 residues. Germline V gives CDR1 MGHDK, CDR2 SYGVNS. V lost 5 bases, J lost 3 bases, and 10 bases lay in between.

V gene TRBV19 combines with J gene TRBJ1-1, with D possibly TRBD1 on 6 matching bases. With 7 bases removed from V and 2 bases from J, the gap between germline ends came to 14 bases. The CDR3 spans 14 residues. The germline V gene has CDR1 LNHDA and CDR2 SQIVND (reference sequence). This chain's CDR3 is CASTRQELNTEAFF. CDR3 DNA sequence: TGTGCCAGTACCAGACAGGAACTAAACACTGAAGCTTTCTTT.

The rearrangement uses TRBV9 and TRBJ2-3, with D possibly being TRBD2 (5 bases). This CDR3 is built from 15 residues. Germline CDR1 is SGDLS and CDR2 is YYNGEE. V lost 4 bases, J lost 1 base, and 13 bases lay in between. This CDR3 is CASSRGEGGTDTQYF. DNA for the CDR3: TGTGCCAGCAGCCGGGGTGAAGGTGGCACAGATACGCAGTATTTT.

This clonotype was counted ten times or more. The chain carries TRBV30 and TRBJ1-1; TRBD1 aligns across 7 bases. V lost 2 bases and J lost 1; bases outside the gene matches: 4. CDR3 length: 14 amino acids. CDR1 is GTSNPN and CDR2 is SVGIG in the germline V gene (reference sequence). For the CDR3, the DNA is TGTGCCTGGAGTCGGGCAGGGGGGAACACTGAAGCTTTCTTT. This codes for CAWSRAGGNTEAFF.

In its sample, this clonotype was seen a few times. A single base separates this from a much larger clone, so it may be a read error. Without the conserved terminal phenylalanine or tryptophan, this CDR3 likely stems from a read error. The rearrangement links TRBV6-2 or TRBV6-3 to TRBJ1-5, with D unresolved. The germline V gene has CDR1 MNHEY and CDR2 SVGEGT. Trimming pared 7 bases from V and 0 bases from J, leaving 7 bases between. This CDR3 comprises 13 residues. CDR3 sequence reads: CASTLNSNQPQHS. CDR3 DNA sequence: TGTGCCAGCACCCTGAATAGCAATCAGCCCCAGCATTCT.

The CDR3 spells CSARGQTSGSSYNEQFF. In nucleotides, the CDR3 is TGCAGTGCTAGAGGCCAGACTAGCGGAAGCTCCTACAATGAGCAGTTCTTC. The chain combines TRBV20-1 with TRBJ2-1, with 9 bases matching TRBD2. V was clipped by 1 base and J by 0 bases; unmatched bases: 7. The CDR3 runs 17 residues. Germline CDR1 DFQATT, CDR2 SNEGSKA (reference sequence).

Comments on this clonotype: With a much larger clone just one base away, this may be a read error. The chain has TRBV9 and TRBJ1-1, with D perhaps TRBD1 (5 bases). Germline V gene sequence: CDR1 SGDLS, CDR2 YYNGEE. The V gene lost 3 bases and the J gene lost 5 bases, with 11 bases spanning the gap. The CDR3 length is 13 residues. The CDR3 protein is CASSGGPPTEAFF. CDR3 coding DNA: TGTGCCAGCAGCGGGGGACCGCCGACTGAAGCTTTCTTT. The full variable domain, completed using reference TRBV9 and TRBJ1-1, is DSGVTQTPKHLITATGQRVTLRCSPRSGDLSVYWYQQSLDQGLQFLIQYYNGEERAKGNILERFSAQQFPDLHSELNLSSLELGDSALYFCASSGGPPTEAFFGQGTRLTVV.

Points on this clonotype: A junction boundary mismatches the germline segment, possibly from a read error. The chain is built from TRBV20-1 and TRBJ2-7; TRBD2 matches at 10 bases. Germline values: CDR1 DFQATT, CDR2 SNEGSKA (reference sequence). The CDR3 contains 13 residues. This chain's CDR3 is CSAASGSSCEQYF. CDR3 nucleotides: TGCAGTGCCGCTAGCGGGAGCTCCTGCGAGCAGTACTTC.

This clonotype was recorded many times. The rearrangement uses TRBV12-3 or TRBV12-4 and TRBJ2-1; 12 bases are a match to TRBD2. The length of the CDR3 is 14 residues. J gave up 9 bases and V 3 bases, and 3 bases lay outside the gene matches. The CDR3 DNA reads as TGTGCCAGCAGTTTCGCACTAGCGGGGGGTGAGCAGTTCTTC. Amino acids: CASSFALAGGEQFF.

There are many counts of this clonotype. The chain combines TRBV3-1 with TRBJ2-1; D uncertain. V was shortened by 1 base and J by 10 bases, with 8 bases between the two germline ends. Germline V gives CDR1 LGHDT, CDR2 YNNKEL (reference sequence). The CDR3 is made up of 12 amino acids. CDR3 DNA sequence: TGTGCCAGCAGCCAAGTTTCCCGGGAGCAGTTCTTC. This sequence encodes CASSQVSREQFF.

The table lists this clonotype with many counts. Here the CDR3 DNA reads TGCAGTGCTAGTCGGACAGGCAAAAACATTCAGTACTTC. This translates into CSASRTGKNIQYF. The V and J genes are TRBV20-1 and TRBJ2-4, with TRBD1 matching 7 bases. Germline CDR1 reads DFQATT; CDR2 reads SNEGSKA (reference sequence). The CDR3 has 13 amino acids. V was pared by 3 bases and J by 3 bases, with 2 bases of the junction left unmatched.

This clonotype was seen a few times. V and J are TRBV4-3 and TRBJ2-1, with TRBD2 matching over 7 bases. V shed 5 bases, J shed 8 bases, and the junction held 15 bases outside the gene matches. This CDR3 comprises 16 residues. Germline CDR1 reads LGHNA; CDR2 reads YSLEER. This CDR3 is CASSGTFSGGGHEQFF. The CDR3 region has the DNA TGCGCCAGCAGCGGAACCTTTTCGGGAGGCGGGCATGAGCAGTTCTTC.